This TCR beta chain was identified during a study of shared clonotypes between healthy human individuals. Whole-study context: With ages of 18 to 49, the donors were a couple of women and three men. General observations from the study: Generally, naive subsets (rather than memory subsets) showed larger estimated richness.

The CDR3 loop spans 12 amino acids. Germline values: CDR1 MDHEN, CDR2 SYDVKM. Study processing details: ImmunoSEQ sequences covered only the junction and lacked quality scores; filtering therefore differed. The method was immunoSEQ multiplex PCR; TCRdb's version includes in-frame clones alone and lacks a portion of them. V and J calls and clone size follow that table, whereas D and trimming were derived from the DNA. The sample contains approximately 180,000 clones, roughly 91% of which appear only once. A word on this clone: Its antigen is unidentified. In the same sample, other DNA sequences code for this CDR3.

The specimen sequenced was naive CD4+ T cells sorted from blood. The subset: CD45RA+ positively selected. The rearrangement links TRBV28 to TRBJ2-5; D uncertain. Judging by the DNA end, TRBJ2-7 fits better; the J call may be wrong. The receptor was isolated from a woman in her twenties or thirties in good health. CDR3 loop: CASSRTSYEQYF. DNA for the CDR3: TGTGCCAGCAGTCGTACGTCGTACGAGCAGTACTTC.